One sample yielded the 20 T cell receptor beta chains listed below, sequenced in a study of regulatory T cells in long-lasting Graves disease. Through Arm-PCR of CDR3 regions and iRepertoire HTBI primers, TCR beta libraries were built. TCRdb called the multiplex PCR reads again in MiXCR, with one record for every CDR3 protein. The data hold around 420,000 distinct CDR3 sequences, with around 16% observed a single time. Time point indicated: newly diagnosed GD, antithyroid drugs for less than 3 months. Extracted PBMC RNA gave rise to the TCR library. This sample also belongs to another study, concerning T cells in Graves' hyperthyroidism and ophthalmopathy.

The source was peripheral blood mononuclear cells (PBMCs), collected at new diagnosis, from a patient treated with antithyroid drugs. These TCRs come from a woman aged 40 to 50 with Graves disease.

This clonotype was counted between two and nine times. The rearrangement joins TRBV18 to TRBJ2-3; no firm D call. The V gene lost 3 bases and the J gene lost 5 bases, with 6 bases spanning the gap. The CDR3 sequence is 12 residues long. Per germline, CDR1 KGHSH and CDR2 LQKENI. CDR3 loop: CASSPEVDTQYF. The CDR3 DNA reads as TGTGCCAGCTCACCCGAAGTAGATACGCAGTATTTT.

This clonotype was recorded at least ten times. The genes are TRBV30 and TRBJ2-7; D is unclear. There are 11 residues in the CDR3. V lost 0 bases and J lost 6, with 6 bases in between. Germline lookup yields CDR1 GTSNPN and CDR2 SVGIG (reference sequence). The CDR3 DNA sequence: TGTGCCTGGAGTGTCTTTAGCGAGCAGTACTTC. Translating it yields CAWSVFSEQYF.

The J gene is TRBJ1-1, the V gene TRBV6-1; D possibly corresponds to TRBD1 (5 bases). This CDR3 region has 17 residues. CDR1 is MNHNS and CDR2 is SASEGT in the germline V gene. V lost 2 bases and J lost 1, with 17 bases in between. The CDR3 sequence is CASSESWGYQGNTEAFF. CDR3 nucleotide sequence: TGTGCCAGCAGTGAATCGTGGGGCTACCAGGGGAACACTGAAGCTTTCTTT.

This clonotype occurred many times. The rearrangement uses TRBV28 and TRBJ2-7; maybe TRBD2 (5 bases). The ends were cut back, 2 bases at V and 7 bases at J, with 15 bases in the middle. Germline lookup yields CDR1 MDHEN and CDR2 SYDVKM. CDR3 size: 14 residues. The DNA of the CDR3 is TGTGCCAGCAGTTTAGGCAGGAGGTTGGGAGAGCAGTACTTC. This gives the protein CASSLGRRLGEQYF.

This clonotype was detected ten times or more. The chain recombines TRBV2 with TRBJ2-7, with D possibly TRBD2 on 6 matching bases. The CDR3 is made up of 15 amino acids. Per germline, CDR1 SNHLY and CDR2 FYNNEI. Trimming left V 4 bases short and J 0 bases short, with 13 bases between. The CDR3 loop reads CASSGGTSSSYEQYF. CDR3 coding DNA: TGTGCCAGCAGTGGCGGGACTTCCAGCTCCTACGAGCAGTACTTC.

The J gene is TRBJ2-6, the V gene TRBV10-3; D tentatively reads TRBD1 or TRBD2 (6 bases each). The CDR3 is 14 amino acids. V was cut by 8 bases and J by 4 bases, with 12 bases left in between. Germline V gene sequence: CDR1 ENHRY, CDR2 SYGVKD. This CDR3 is CAISGARGANVLTF. CDR3 nucleotide sequence: TGTGCCATCTCGGGGGCGAGGGGGGCCAACGTCCTGACTTTC.

This clonotype was seen at least ten times. The V and J genes are TRBV7-2 and TRBJ2-5; D not certain. This CDR3 is built from 16 residues. CDR1 is SGHTA and CDR2 is FQGNSA in the germline V gene. Between the trimmed V and J ends, which lost 1 base and 3 bases, there was a span of 15 bases. The DNA of the CDR3 is TGTGCCAGCAGCTTAGAGGGCCCAGGCTATAAAGAGACCCAGTACTTC. This codes for CASSLEGPGYKETQYF.

This clonotype came up many times. The CDR3 reads CASSWDSSGGNTEAFF. As DNA, the CDR3 is TGTGCCAGCAGTTGGGACAGCTCTGGGGGCAACACTGAAGCTTTCTTT. The rearrangement links TRBV6-2 or TRBV6-3 to TRBJ1-1; 7 nucleotides agree with TRBD1. CDR3 length: 16 amino acids. The trim removed 4 bases at V and 2 bases at J, leaving 10 bases unmatched. The V gene's germline CDR1 is MNHEY and CDR2 SVGEGT.

This clonotype was detected only a few times. J is TRBJ2-2 and V is TRBV3-1; no clear D. The V gene's germline CDR1 is LGHDT and CDR2 YNNKEL (reference sequence). V was clipped by 1 base and J by 2 bases, with 8 bases between them. The CDR3 has 15 residues. In nucleotides, the CDR3 is TGTGCCAGCAGCCAAGGGTCCAGAAACACCGGGGAGCTGTTTTTT. This encodes CASSQGSRNTGELFF.

The rearrangement links TRBV28 to TRBJ2-4; 9 bases align to TRBD2. V shed 4 bases and J 3 bases; nucleotides not matched to a gene: 13. The CDR3 contains 18 residues. Germline CDR1 reads MDHEN; CDR2 reads SYDVKM. CDR3 in amino acids: CASSSKRRGGGIKNIQYF. The CDR3 DNA sequence: TGTGCCAGCAGTTCCAAACGGCGGGGGGGAGGGATCAAAAACATTCAGTACTTC.

This clonotype occurred many times. This chain connects TRBV6-1 to TRBJ1-5; D is unresolved. V gave up 5 bases and J gave up 1 base, with 12 bases separating them. CDR1 is MNHNS, CDR2 SASEGT, per germline. The CDR3 has 15 amino acids. This chain's CDR3 is CASSPMGRSNQPQHF. CDR3 in DNA: TGTGCCAGCAGTCCGATGGGCAGGAGCAATCAGCCCCAGCATTTT.

This clonotype occurred a few times. The genes are TRBV5-4 and TRBJ2-2, with D possibly matching TRBD1 (5 bases). The V gene lost 0 bases and the J gene lost 5 bases, with 14 bases spanning the gap. The CDR3 totals 16 residues. The germline V gene encodes CDR1 SGHNT and CDR2 YYREEE (reference sequence). The CDR3: CASSLGQGINTGELFF. CDR3 in DNA: TGTGCCAGCAGCTTGGGCCAGGGAATTAATACCGGGGAGCTGTTTTTT.

This clonotype was counted only a few times. The chain carries TRBV5-8 and TRBJ2-3, with 11 bases lining up with TRBD2. This CDR3 spans 16 amino acids. Trimming cost V 3 bases and J 4 bases; bases outside gene matches: 7. Germline V lookup: CDR1 SGHTS, CDR2 YDEGEE. CDR3 DNA sequence: TGTGCCAGCAGCTCCGGGACTAGCGGCCCCGCAGATACGCAGTATTTT. It translates to CASSSGTSGPADTQYF. Full variable domain (rest looked up from reference TRBV5-8 and TRBJ2-3): EAGVTQSPTHLIKTRGQQATLRCSPISGHTSVYWYQQALGLGLQFLLWYDEGEERNRGNFPPRFSGRQFPNYSSELNVNALELEDSALYLCASSSGTSGPADTQYFGPGTRLTVL.

This clonotype came up many times. The CDR3 sequence is CASSNPGLAHNEQFF. CDR3 coding DNA: TGTGCCAGCAGTAACCCGGGACTAGCCCACAATGAGCAGTTCTTC. The rearrangement uses TRBV12-3 or TRBV12-4 and TRBJ2-1; 9 bases are shared with TRBD2. The V and J ends lost 5 bases and 5 bases, in that order; junction bases with no gene match: 7. CDR3 length equals 15 residues.

V and J are TRBV5-1 and TRBJ1-5, with D hard to call. V dropped 0 bases and J dropped 5 bases, with 21 bases sitting between them. The CDR3 loop spans 18 amino acids. Looked up from germline, CDR1 is SGHRS and CDR2 is YFSETQ. The CDR3 region has the DNA TGCGCCAGCAGCTTGGTGTCTTGGGGTTCCCAAATCCATCAGCCCCAGCATTTT. Translation: CASSLVSWGSQIHQPQHF. The full variable domain, its missing parts supplied by reference TRBV5-1 and TRBJ1-5, is KAGVTQTPRYLIKTRGQQVTLSCSPISGHRSVSWYQQTPGQGLQFLFEYFSETQRNKGNFPGRFSGRQFSNSRSEMNVSTLELGDSALYLCASSLVSWGSQIHQPQHFGDGTRLSIL.

In its sample, this clonotype was seen many times. The chain combines TRBV28 with TRBJ2-7; perhaps TRBD2 as D (7 bases). The length of the CDR3 is 16 residues. Germline V gene data show CDR1 as MDHEN and CDR2 as SYDVKM. With 3 bases removed from V and 2 bases from J, the gap between germline ends came to 17 bases. For the CDR3, the DNA is TGTGCCAGCAGTTTGATGGGGGGGCCCTCAACCTACGAGCAGTACTTC. It codes for CASSLMGGPSTYEQYF.

In its sample, this clonotype was seen many times. The V call is TRBV7-6, the J call TRBJ2-5; the D gene is possibly TRBD2 (7 bases). V lost 6 bases and J lost 0, with 11 bases in between. The V gene's germline CDR1 is SGHVS and CDR2 FNYEAQ. This CDR3 contains 14 residues. Here the CDR3 DNA reads TGTGCCAGCAGGGGGGGGGGGCACCAAGAGACCCAGTACTTC. Its protein product is CASRGGGHQETQYF.

This clonotype was seen at least ten times. V usage is TRBV28 and J usage is TRBJ1-5; the D gene is possibly TRBD1 (6 bases). V was trimmed by 3 bases and J by 0 bases, leaving 21 bases between them. Germline V gene sequence: CDR1 MDHEN, CDR2 SYDVKM. The CDR3 runs 19 residues. CDR3 residues: CASSFWGFGGPDSNQPQHF. The CDR3, as DNA: TGTGCCAGCAGTTTTTGGGGGTTTGGGGGGCCGGATAGCAATCAGCCCCAGCATTTT.

This clonotype was detected many times. The chain employs TRBV7-2 and TRBJ2-7; 10 positions match TRBD2. Germline V gene lookup returns CDR1 SGHTA and CDR2 FQGNSA. This CDR3 spans 14 amino acids. V shed 5 bases and J 7 bases; nucleotides not matched to a gene: 8. CDR3: CASSKTSGPGEQYF. For the CDR3, the DNA is TGTGCCAGCAGCAAGACTAGCGGGCCCGGGGAGCAGTACTTC.

The table lists this clonotype with many counts. This chain connects TRBV19 to TRBJ2-5; no clear D. Trimming cost V 3 bases and J 6 bases, with 14 bases left between them. Germline CDR1 is LNHDA and CDR2 is SQIVND (reference sequence). The length of the CDR3 is 14 residues. CDR3 region: CASSIPGAGQTQYF. In DNA, the CDR3 is TGTGCCAGTAGTATCCCCGGTGCCGGCCAGACCCAGTACTTC. Looking up the rest from reference TRBV19 and TRBJ2-5 gives the full variable domain: DGGITQSPKYLFRKEGQNVTLSCEQNLNHDAMYWYRQDPGQGLRLIYYSQIVNDFQKGDIAEGYSVSREKKESFPLTVTSAQKNPTAFYLCASSIPGAGQTQYFGPGTRLLVL.